This T cell receptor (beta chain) was sequenced for a study of Graves' ophthalmopathy and Graves' hyperthyroidism. A word on this clonotype: At one of its ends the junction is not consistent with the germline gene, which may arise from a read error.

This CDR3 has 15 amino acids. Germline values: CDR1 ENHRY, CDR2 SYGVKD. For repertoire sequencing, the TCR beta CDR3 regions were amplified from RNA transcripts. An initial RT-PCR round employing HTBI primers preceded a second-round multiplex PCR. Via MiXCR, TCRdb re-called the multiplex PCR reads, giving one row per CDR3 protein. Here the sample spans almost 750,000 distinct CDR3 sequences, 35% to 50% being singletons. The receptor was isolated from an adult man with Graves' ophthalmopathy. The chain combines TRBV10-3 with TRBJ2-7; D tentatively reads TRBD1 or TRBD2 (5 bases each). Input material: peripheral blood. Here the CDR3 reads CASSYSGTGTYEQYF. The CDR3 DNA sequence: TGTGCCAGCAGTTACTCCGGGACGGGGACCTACGAGCAGTACTTC.